This T cell receptor beta chain was profiled in a study of cytomegalovirus exposure and HLA in healthy donors. The V gene end was trimmed by 0 bases and the J gene end by 1 base; junction bases not matched to a gene: 4. This CDR3 is 16 amino acids long. Germline V lookup: CDR1 MNHEY, CDR2 SVGAGI. The PCR was carried out with 60 Vbeta primers and 13 Jbeta primers. Sequencing used immunoSEQ multiplex PCR; TCRdb keeps in-frame clones, though not all of them. Among about 150,000 clones listed, approximately 80% were seen once. The V and J genes are TRBV6-5 and TRBJ2-3; the match to TRBD2 covers 7 bases. The TCR comes from a man aged 30 to 45 in good health and CMV-seropositive. Sequenced input: PBMCs. The CDR3 DNA sequence: TGTGCCAGCAGTTACTCGAATGCGGGAGGCACAGATACGCAGTATTTT. Encoded protein: CASSYSNAGGTDTQYF.